The rows below give T cell receptor beta chains drawn from one sample of a study of T cell responses to AZD1222 COVID-19 vaccine. Clones were sequenced by immunoSEQ multiplex PCR, and TCRdb holds only the in-frame ones, with some missing. Here the sample spans some 150,000 clones, 80% to 90% being singletons. Here the sequenced sample was peripheral blood, taken 28 days after the second AZD1222 dose. The receptors originated from an adult who received the AZD1222 COVID-19 vaccine. The CDR3 runs from the conserved cysteine through the conserved F or W. D genes are given only for firm matches. The size entry is marked missing in some rows and otherwise reads once, few, many or a size class.

V gene: TRBV28
D gene: .
clone size: .
J gene: TRBJ1-5
CDR3 protein: CASKQGGNQPQHF
CDR3 DNA: TGTGCCAGCAAGCAGGGTGGCAATCAGCCCCAGCATTTT

V gene: TRBV4-1
D gene: TRBD2
clone size: .
J gene: TRBJ2-2
CDR3 protein: CASSPGTSVYTGELFF
CDR3 DNA: TGCGCCAGCAGCCCCGGGACTAGCGTGTACACCGGGGAGCTGTTTTTT

V gene: TRBV24-1
D gene: .
clone size: .
J gene: TRBJ2-1
CDR3 protein: CATSQRAYNEQFF
CDR3 DNA: TGTGCCACCAGTCAACGGGCCTACAATGAGCAGTTCTTC

V gene: TRBV9
D gene: .
clone size: .
J gene: TRBJ2-7
CDR3 protein: CASSVADRTYEQYF
CDR3 DNA: TGTGCCAGCAGCGTAGCGGACCGAACCTACGAGCAGTACTTC

V gene: TRBV6-6
D gene: TRBD2
clone size: .
J gene: TRBJ2-7
CDR3 protein: CASSTTGGSGYEQYF
CDR3 DNA: TGTGCCAGCAGTACTACCGGGGGGAGCGGCTACGAGCAGTACTTC

V gene: TRBV6-2/TRBV6-3
D gene: TRBD2
clone size: .
J gene: TRBJ2-3
CDR3 protein: CASSLAGGTDTQYF
CDR3 DNA: TGTGCCAGCAGTCTAGCGGGAGGCACAGATACGCAGTATTTT

V gene: TRBV7-9
D gene: TRBD1
clone size: .
J gene: TRBJ1-1
CDR3 protein: CASSLQGGGTEAFF
CDR3 DNA: TGTGCCAGCAGCTTACAGGGGGGAGGCACTGAAGCTTTCTTT

V gene: TRBV9
D gene: TRBD2
clone size: .
J gene: TRBJ2-1
CDR3 protein: CASSVGRAPYEQFF
CDR3 DNA: TGTGCCAGCAGCGTCGGGAGGGCCCCCTATGAGCAGTTCTTC

V gene: TRBV18
D gene: TRBD1
clone size: .
J gene: TRBJ2-7
CDR3 protein: CASSPAQGTYEQYF
CDR3 DNA: TGTGCCAGCTCACCAGCACAGGGGACATACGAGCAGTACTTC

V gene: TRBV15
D gene: TRBD2
clone size: few
J gene: TRBJ2-3
CDR3 protein: CATSRGTSASGKGSTDTQYF
CDR3 DNA: TGTGCCACCAGCAGAGGCACATCGGCTAGCGGGAAGGGGAGCACAGATACGCAGTATTTT

V gene: TRBV11-2
D gene: .
clone size: .
J gene: TRBJ1-1
CDR3 protein: CASSLEGGRRNTEAFF
CDR3 DNA: TGTGCCAGCAGCTTAGAAGGGGGACGAAGGAACACTGAAGCTTTCTTT

V gene: TRBV18
D gene: .
clone size: .
J gene: TRBJ2-3
CDR3 protein: CASSPGVTDTQYF
CDR3 DNA: TGTGCCAGCTCACCTGGGGTTACAGATACGCAGTATTTT

V gene: TRBV7-3
D gene: .
clone size: .
J gene: TRBJ1-6
CDR3 protein: CASSLMGPNSPLHF
CDR3 DNA: TGTGCCAGCAGCTTAATGGGGCCGAATTCACCCCTCCACTTT

V gene: TRBV12-3/TRBV12-4
D gene: .
clone size: .
J gene: TRBJ1-2
CDR3 protein: CASSLAPNYGYTF
CDR3 DNA: TGTGCCAGCAGTTTGGCTCCGAACTATGGCTACACCTTC

V gene: TRBV7-2
D gene: .
clone size: .
J gene: TRBJ1-2
CDR3 protein: CASSSGPPVDYGYTF
CDR3 DNA: TGTGCCAGCAGCTCCGGGCCTCCGGTAGACTATGGCTACACCTTC

V gene: TRBV24-1
D gene: TRBD1
clone size: .
J gene: TRBJ2-1
CDR3 protein: CATSETGALGWKQFF
CDR3 DNA: TGTGCCACCAGTGAAACAGGGGCGCTTGGATGGAAGCAGTTCTTC

V gene: TRBV7-2
D gene: .
clone size: .
J gene: TRBJ2-1
CDR3 protein: CASSTGVAYNEQFF
CDR3 DNA: TGTGCCAGCAGCACCGGGGTGGCCTACAATGAGCAGTTCTTC

V gene: TRBV5-1
D gene: TRBD2
clone size: once
J gene: TRBJ2-1
CDR3 protein: CASSSGTSGRNEQFF
CDR3 DNA: TGCGCCAGCAGCTCCGGGACTAGCGGGAGGAATGAGCAGTTCTTC

V gene: TRBV7-3
D gene: .
clone size: .
J gene: TRBJ1-1
CDR3 protein: CDSRQHRVPSYTEAFF
CDR3 DNA: TGTGACAGCAGGCAACACAGGGTTCCCAGCTACACTGAAGCTTTCTTT

V gene: TRBV7-2
D gene: .
clone size: .
J gene: TRBJ1-5
CDR3 protein: CASSLQQGDQPQHF
CDR3 DNA: TGTGCCAGCAGCTTACAACAGGGCGACCAGCCCCAGCATTTT

V gene: TRBV7-2
D gene: TRBD1
clone size: .
J gene: TRBJ1-2
CDR3 protein: CASSLQETGLSGYTF
CDR3 DNA: TGTGCCAGCAGCTTACAAGAGACAGGGCTAAGTGGCTACACCTTC

V gene: TRBV6-2/TRBV6-3
D gene: TRBD2
clone size: .
J gene: TRBJ2-1
CDR3 protein: CASSPWTSVGSYNEQFF
CDR3 DNA: TGTGCCAGCAGTCCCTGGACTAGCGTCGGCTCCTACAATGAGCAGTTCTTC

V gene: TRBV3-1/TRBV3-2
D gene: .
clone size: .
J gene: TRBJ1-6
CDR3 protein: CASSRGAVNSPLHF
CDR3 DNA: TGTGCCAGCAGCCGAGGAGCGGTTAATTCACCCCTCCACTTT

V gene: TRBV10-3
D gene: .
clone size: .
J gene: TRBJ1-4
CDR3 protein: CAISEREGKLFF
CDR3 DNA: TGTGCCATCAGTGAAAGGGAGGGAAAACTGTTTTTT

V gene: TRBV27
D gene: .
clone size: .
J gene: TRBJ1-2
CDR3 protein: CASSLSVNYGYTF
CDR3 DNA: TGTGCCAGCAGCCTGAGCGTAAACTATGGCTACACCTTC